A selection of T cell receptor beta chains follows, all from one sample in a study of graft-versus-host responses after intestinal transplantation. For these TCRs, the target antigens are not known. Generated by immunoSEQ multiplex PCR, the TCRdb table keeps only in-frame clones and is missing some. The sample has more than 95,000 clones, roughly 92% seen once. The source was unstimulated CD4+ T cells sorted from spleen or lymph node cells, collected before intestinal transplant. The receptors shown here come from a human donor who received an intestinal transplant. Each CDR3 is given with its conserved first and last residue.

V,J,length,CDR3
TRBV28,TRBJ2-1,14,CASRMTSGSSEQFF
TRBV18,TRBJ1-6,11,CASSADSPLHF
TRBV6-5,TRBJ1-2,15,CASSRDGIYSNGYTF
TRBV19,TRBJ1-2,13,CASTPQGNYGYTF
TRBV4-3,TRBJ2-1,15,CASSQFPTPGNEQFF
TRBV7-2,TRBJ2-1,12,CASSPPDTNQFF
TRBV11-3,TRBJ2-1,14,CASSLDLSNGEQFF
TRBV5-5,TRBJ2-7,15,CASSATWDRSYEQYF
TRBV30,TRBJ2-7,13,CAWNRGSSYEQYF
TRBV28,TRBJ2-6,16,CASSLKQGAGANVLTF
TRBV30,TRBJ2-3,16,CAWSVTPASGTDTQYF
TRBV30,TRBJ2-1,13,CAWSERGYNEQFF
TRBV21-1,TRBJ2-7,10,CASRSYEQYF
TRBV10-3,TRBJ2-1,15,CAISGEGQGANEQFF
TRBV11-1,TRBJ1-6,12,CASSKGDSPLHF
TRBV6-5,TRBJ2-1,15,CASSYGTEFYNEQFF
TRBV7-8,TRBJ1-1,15,CASSFQGAMDTEAFF
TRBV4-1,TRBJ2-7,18,CASSHGLTSGSYHYEQYF
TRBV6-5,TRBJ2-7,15,CASSYSNRGDYEQYF
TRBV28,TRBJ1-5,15,CASSPQGRTHQPQHF
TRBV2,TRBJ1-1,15,CASLRDGGVNTEAFF
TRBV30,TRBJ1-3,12,CAWKAGANTIYF
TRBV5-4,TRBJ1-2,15,CASSLDVQGALGYTF
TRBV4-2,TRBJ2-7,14,CASSSDRGSYEQYF
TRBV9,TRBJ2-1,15,CASSDRGQSYNEQFF
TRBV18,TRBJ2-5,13,CASSPDRDQTQYF
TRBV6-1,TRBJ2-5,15,CASIFQRTDQETQYF
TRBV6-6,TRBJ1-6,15,CASSSEVGRNSPLHF
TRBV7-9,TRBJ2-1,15,CASSPGQGRPNEQFF
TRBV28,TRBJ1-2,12,CASSFWQVGYTF
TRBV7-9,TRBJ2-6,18,CASSLLGQVISGANVLTF
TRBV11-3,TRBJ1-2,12,CASSGQGYGYTF
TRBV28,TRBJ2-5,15,CASSLGSKTQETQYF
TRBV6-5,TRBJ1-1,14,CASTKTTGFTEAFF
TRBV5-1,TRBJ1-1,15,CASTRLTGVSTEAFF
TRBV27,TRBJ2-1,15,CASRPGTSSSNEQFF
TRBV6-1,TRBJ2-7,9,CASSEGQGF
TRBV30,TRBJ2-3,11,CAWSVGGTQYF
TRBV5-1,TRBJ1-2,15,CASSSVGGGNYGYTF
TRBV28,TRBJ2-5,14,CASTPQGGEETQYF
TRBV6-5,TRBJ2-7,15,CASTHTATGGYEQYF
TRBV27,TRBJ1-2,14,CASSRGQGYYGYTF
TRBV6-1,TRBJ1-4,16,CASSDGQAPWDEKLFF
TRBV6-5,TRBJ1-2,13,CASSRDTNYGYTF
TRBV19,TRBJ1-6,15,CASSARQGRNSPLHF
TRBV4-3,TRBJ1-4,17,CASSQDRSGYLNEKLFF
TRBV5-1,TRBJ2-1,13,CASRPDSYNEQFF
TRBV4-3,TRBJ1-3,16,CASSQGQGAIGNTIYF
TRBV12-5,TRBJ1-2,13,CASALSNEPGYTF
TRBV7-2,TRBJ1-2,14,CASSSRGVPYGYTF
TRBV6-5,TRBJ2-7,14,CASRPLDRAYEQYF
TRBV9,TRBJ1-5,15,CASSVEGGSNQPQHF
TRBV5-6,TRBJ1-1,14,CASSFSSDGAGAFF
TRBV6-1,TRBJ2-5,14,CASSAGGAQETQYF